The sample holds one count of the clone carrying this T cell receptor (beta chain). This specimen belongs to a study of CD8 T cells in Susac syndrome. Germline V CDR1 and CDR2: LGHNA, YNFKEQ. This CDR3 region has 15 residues. The V segment lost 4 bases and the J segment 2 bases; nucleotides outside the gene matches: 6. Random hexamers were used to reverse transcribe an amount of roughly 0.5 to 1 ug RNA. One entry per CDR3 protein, called by TCRdb with MiXCR from the immunoSEQ multiplex PCR reads. The table shows around 160,000 distinct CDR3 sequences, with 90% to 95% occurring only once. The origin of this receptor is a human donor in good health. The sequencing sample was made of CD4+ T cells from PBMCs. This chain links TRBV4-2 with TRBJ1-2, with 8 nucleotides matching TRBD1. The CDR3 sequence: CASSRGQGGNYGYTF. The CDR3 nucleotides read TGTGCCAGCAGCCGAGGACAGGGAGGCAACTATGGCTACACCTTC.